This T cell receptor (beta chain) was captured by sequencing in a study of cytomegalovirus exposure and HLA in healthy donors (dated by TCRdb to 2017 to 2019). Some background on the complete study: In an earlier analysis of around 540 of the donors, under 300 Gb of sequence data and 95 million to 130 million unique TCR beta sequences from some 170 million T cells were reported. About 280 gigabases of sequencing data and approximately 85 million unique TCR sequences were included in an early release covering under 650 HLA-typed donors. Among the roughly 400 genotyped donors, approximately 82% belonged to the genetic ancestry cluster associated with self-reported Caucasian donors. The study aimed to test whether signatures of past pathogen exposure could be identified by cataloging public T cell receptors. The study profiled the T cell repertoires of more than 500 subjects by immunosequencing and related them to cytomegalovirus serostatus. In addition to the first cohort of 666 subjects, a separate validation cohort of approximately 130 different subjects was used. The study combined high-throughput TCR immunosequencing, statistical association of individual TCRs with disease status, and machine learning to predict cytomegalovirus infection status. A later analysis re-analyzed previously published TCR beta repertoires from 666 donors and added high-resolution HLA genotyping to study TCR occurrence patterns. The later analysis used no new phenotypic data to find candidate immune exposures, relying instead on TCR beta sequences and their occurrence across donors. An earlier analysis of approximately 640 of the donors applied high-throughput TCR beta sequencing to assess whether each TCR beta V gene segment acted as functional or pseudogenic. Donor age, sex, ethnicity and CMV serostatus were compiled together with the repertoire data. A later genetic analysis used genome-wide SNP genotypes for about 65% of the 666 donors, treating that subset as a discovery cohort. All discovery cohort repertoires had been generated on a single sequencing platform. Both class I and class II loci were covered by HLA typing, at four-digit resolution. The number of donors typed differed by locus, with roughly 629-640 for A, B, C, DRB1 and DQB1, around 520 for DQA1, 606 for DPA1, and over 400 for DPB1. Roughly 5 DR-DQ haplotypes were treated as single units for association and clustering because of strong linkage in the cohort. Across roughly 420 genotyped donors of the cohort, an average of about 200,000 unique TCR beta nucleotide sequences per donor were sequenced, and roughly 18% of those sequences were non-productive. Broad study findings and their caveats: The presence/absence analyses assumed that sequencing depth was roughly uniform across donors, and that assumption may not be true. A later genetic analysis associated a missense DCLRE1C variant with V-gene and J-gene trimming of TCR beta chains, and an independent cohort replicated the association. Because counts were too low, seventeen rarely observed V segments, including chromosome 9 orphons, were excluded from the earlier analysis of a few hundred of the donors. In a later analysis, the rate of TCR association differed among HLA loci, with DRB1 alleles having the most associated TCRs and HLA-C alleles having the fewest. The authors suggested that the approach could potentially be extended to other disease states and immunological phenotypes. Because the 87-base-pair reads could not distinguish some IMGT-functional V segments, including TRBV6-2 and TRBV6-3, those segments were excluded. Because some donors lacked HLA typing at each locus, the association tests relied only on the typed subset. In vitro tests confirmed that a few of the cytomegalovirus-associated TCR beta chains recognize cytomegalovirus antigens. The study gave a list of about 150 TCR beta chains associated with cytomegalovirus. Correlated functional status among segregating V segments might be attributable to linkage disequilibrium, but an unknown experimental factor could not be ruled out. Immune exposure information for the cohort was limited to CMV serostatus. When HLA alleles, especially DR and DQ, strongly co-occurred, TCR associations were difficult to assign to individual alleles. Across donors, most TCR sequences were observed very rarely, whereas some public TCRs were present in many individuals. In a later analysis, HLA-associated TCR beta chains were found to be more clonally expanded and to have lower generation probabilities than equally common non-associated chains. This cohort had only TCR beta chains sequenced, and the lack of alpha or paired-chain data limited which features could be detected. Broadly in line with IMGT annotations, most TCR beta V segments showed up in productive rearrangements about 87% or about 30% of the time in an earlier analysis of roughly 590 of the donors. Most CMV-associated TCR beta chains appeared to be HLA-restricted in a later analysis, and the HLA associations seemed to be driven largely by CMV exposure. A further reported finding was that TCR beta sequences accurately predicted the HLA-A and HLA-B alleles for most subjects in the first cohort. In a later analysis, several top co-occurrence clusters were reported to appear linked to parvovirus B19, influenza, CMV and Epstein-Barr virus. The sequencing pipeline was judged likely to have produced a cluster of highly shared sequence variants as a technical artifact. In a later genetic analysis, fewer N-insertions in productive TCRs were reported among donors in an Asian-associated ancestry cluster than the roughly 640-donor mean. In both the original and validation cohorts, the classifier was reported to diagnose cytomegalovirus status with high specificity and sensitivity. In a later analysis, about 16,000 TCR beta sequences were associated with specific HLA alleles at a false discovery rate of 0.05.

The cohort was made up of around 720 healthy bone marrow donors. Cohort members were all nominally healthy when sampled, although unrecorded immune exposures were likely present. The donor was CMV seronegative and was included in the group of under 450 seronegative cohort members. Each donor provided a peripheral blood sample, and peripheral blood mononuclear cells were used for TCR beta sequencing. The Qiagen DNeasy Blood Extraction Kit was used to extract genomic DNA from the blood cell samples. Details on this clone: Its antigen remains unidentified. Qualities for individual bases were not recorded, and no much larger clone is one base off.

V is shortened by 3 bases, J by 5 bases, and the region joining them spans 13 bases. From its cysteine to its phenylalanine, the CDR3 spans 13 amino acids. Just CDR3 DNA is preserved here, 39 bases in frame from base 1. CDR1 is given as SQVTM and CDR2 as ANQGSEA, both from the germline V gene. Library prep was done by the immunoSEQ multiplex PCR assay. The multiplex PCR relied on a mix of 60 forward primers for TCR Vbeta segments and 13 reverse primers for TCR Jbeta segments. Amplification of the CDR3 region of rearranged TCR beta genes was performed with a multiplex PCR assay on genomic DNA. The amplified TCR beta libraries were sequenced on the Illumina HiSeq System as 87-base-pair reads. The published analysis was carried out like this. A later analysis counted about 82 million unique TCR beta chains across the 666 repertoires, and some 11 million of these chains were shared by at least two donors. Raw reads were error-corrected and collapsed into unique sequences by a nearest-neighbor algorithm in which closely related sequences were merged to remove PCR and sequencing errors. CDR3 sequences were aligned to IMGT reference sequences to assign V, D and J gene segments. For a sequence to be retained, a match of at least six nucleotides to both a V gene segment and a J gene segment was required. A rearrangement was called productive if the CDR3 had no stop codons and remained in frame with V and J, and every other rearrangement was called non-productive. Following IMGT convention, CDR3 was defined as the stretch from the second conserved V-encoded cysteine to the conserved J-encoded phenylalanine. Sequences without an unambiguous match to a single V gene segment were excluded from the earlier analysis of over 500 of the donors. In an earlier analysis of a few hundred of the donors, a V segment was called functional when productive rearrangements were above 56.7%, and segregating when the standard deviation between donors exceeded 5%. A statistical classification framework was built for diagnosing cytomegalovirus status from the catalog of TCR beta chain sequences. A later analysis assigned V and J genes by comparing TCR nucleotide sequences with IMGT/GENE-DB human TR gene sequences. A later analysis assigned CDR3 sequences and most-parsimonious VDJ recombination scenarios with the TCRdist pipeline. In a later analysis, every TCR beta chain was defined by the combination of its CDR3 amino acid sequence and its V-gene family, and reads without a unique V-gene family were dropped. A later analysis removed roughly 590 highly shared, low-generation-probability nucleotide sequences to deal with suspected cross-contamination and a sequencing artifact. In a later analysis, a clonal expansion index for each public chain was calculated from normalized within-repertoire ranks of inferred template counts. Generation probabilities in a later analysis came from a VDJ recombination model fitted to out-of-frame rearrangements, and those results were checked against IGoR. In a later analysis, hypergeometric tests were used to score TCR-TCR, TCR-HLA and TCR-CMV co-occurrence, with a repertoire-size bias correction applied to TCR pairs. In a later analysis, false discovery rates were estimated by permuting HLA or CMV assignments 20 times. In a later analysis, co-occurring TCRs were grouped with DBSCAN, and TCRdist sequence similarity was added when clustering was performed within HLA-allele-positive subsets. Co-occurrence clustering excluded repertoires with fewer than 30,000 or more than 120,000 public chains, plus five with anomalous nucleotide sharing. TCRdb's version of the immuneACCESS table is confined to in-frame rearrangements and falls short of the full clone set. An unresolved V gene accounts for under half of the shortfall where checked; the remainder is of unknown origin. Clonal size and the V and J genes are those of that table, whereas D and trimming came from the DNA. The sample data list 150,000 to 200,000 clones, and 80% of these were observed just once. The ten top clones hold approximately 15% of the sample.

The specimen was PBMCs. The sequence was obtained from a woman between 40 and 55 years old in good health and CMV-seronegative. The chain joins TRBV29-1 to TRBJ1-1; the D gene is perhaps TRBD1, from 6 matching bases. In nucleotide form, the sequence is TGCAGCGTTGAGAAGGGGGATATAACTGAAGCTTTCTTT. Protein translation: CSVEKGDITEAFF.